Listed here are 31 T cell receptor beta chains from one sample, sequenced in a study of blood T cell repertoires in COVID-19. Assay: immunoSEQ multiplex PCR; the TCRdb copy retains only in-frame clones and omits some. Of under 250,000 clones listed, about 79% are singletons. Sequencing used PBMCs or T cells enriched from blood (not recorded which). These receptors all stem from a woman aged 55-69 years who had recovered from COVID-19.

The chain is built from TRBV5-5 and TRBJ2-5; 9 nucleotides line up with TRBD2. The CDR3 runs 16 residues. CDR1 is SGHKS and CDR2 is YYEKEE in the germline V gene (reference sequence). V lost 1 base and J lost 5; bases outside the gene matches: 9. The CDR3 spells CASSLSGGGASETQYF. Written as DNA, the CDR3 is TGTGCCAGCAGCTTGAGCGGCGGGGGGGCCTCGGAGACCCAGTACTTC.

This chain uses TRBV27 with TRBJ2-2, with 7 bases fitting TRBD1. The V gene end was trimmed by 6 bases and the J gene end by 2 bases; junction bases not matched to a gene: 6. In germline, CDR1 is MNHEY, CDR2 SMNVEV (reference sequence). The CDR3 runs to 15 residues. The DNA for the CDR3 is TGTGCCAGCAGCCCCGGGACAGCCAACACCGGGGAGCTGTTTTTT. Protein product: CASSPGTANTGELFF.

The rearrangement uses TRBV12-5 and TRBJ2-5; possibly TRBD1 for D (5 bases). The CDR3 totals 12 residues. The germline V and J ends were trimmed by 6 bases and 4 bases, with 9 bases remaining between them. Germline CDR1 LGHNT, CDR2 FRNRAP. CDR3 protein: CASGLRGETQYF. The CDR3 nucleotides are TGTGCTAGTGGCCTTAGGGGAGAGACCCAGTACTTC. The variable domain in full, completed from reference TRBV12-5 and TRBJ2-5, reads DARVTQTPRHKVTEMGQEVTMRCQPILGHNTVFWYRQTMMQGLELLAYFRNRAPLDDSGMPKDRFSAEMPDATLATLKIQPSEPRDSAVYFCASGLRGETQYFGPGTRLLVL.

The rearrangement links TRBV5-5 to TRBJ1-1; TRBD1 might be the D (5 bases). CDR3 length: 13 amino acids. Deletions cut 1 base from V and 11 bases from J, with 15 bases between. Looked up from germline, CDR1 is SGHKS and CDR2 is YYEKEE (reference sequence). The CDR3: CASSLRQGSEAFF. The CDR3 coding sequence is TGTGCCAGCAGCTTGAGGCAGGGAAGCGAGGCTTTCTTT.

The J gene is TRBJ2-7, the V gene TRBV6-2 or TRBV6-3, with 11 bases lining up with TRBD2. CDR1 is MNHEY and CDR2 is SVGEGT in the germline V gene. The J segment lost 0 bases and the V segment lost 4 bases, leaving 5 bases of the junction unmatched. CDR3 length equals 16 residues. Here the CDR3 reads CASSLRLAGPSYEQYF. CDR3 in DNA: TGTGCCAGCAGTTTACGACTAGCGGGGCCCTCCTACGAGCAGTACTTC.

This chain links TRBV29-1 with TRBJ1-5; the D gene is possibly TRBD1 (5 bases). Germline assignment: CDR1 SQVTM and CDR2 ANQGSEA. V was pared by 6 bases and J by 3 bases, with 9 bases between. This CDR3 has 12 residues. The CDR3 region is CSVGTDNQPQHF. The CDR3 nucleotides read TGCAGCGTCGGGACTGACAATCAGCCCCAGCATTTT.

The chain couples TRBV28 to TRBJ1-4, with 7 bases aligning to TRBD1. The germline gives CDR1 MDHEN, CDR2 SYDVKM. With 4 bases clipped from V and 4 bases from J, the junction kept 9 bases outside the gene matches. The CDR3 length is 16 residues. This CDR3 is CASSSLQGSGNEKLFF. CDR3 DNA: TGTGCCAGCAGTTCCTTACAGGGGTCGGGTAATGAAAAACTGTTTTTT.

The gene calls are TRBV5-4 and TRBJ2-3; TRBD2 matches at 13 bases. Germline V gene lookup returns CDR1 SGHNT and CDR2 YYREEE (reference sequence). V lost 5 bases, J lost 6 bases, and 9 bases stayed unmatched. The CDR3 totals 16 residues. In DNA form, the CDR3 reads TGTGCCAGCAGAGGGGAATTGGGACTAGCGGGGGATACGCAGTATTTT. This sequence encodes CASRGELGLAGDTQYF.

This clone came up a few times. The gene calls are TRBV4-2 and TRBJ2-1; unclear D gene. The germline V gene encodes CDR1 LGHNA and CDR2 YNFKEQ. V lost 4 bases and J lost 7, with 11 bases in between. The CDR3 is 13 amino acids. The DNA of the CDR3 is TGTGCCAGCAGCCCGGTATTGTCTAATGAGCAGTTCTTC. Its protein product is CASSPVLSNEQFF.

This clone has a single count. J is TRBJ2-5 and V is TRBV12-3 or TRBV12-4; 7 nucleotides match TRBD1. This CDR3 is built from 13 residues. J gave up 5 bases and V 3 bases, and 3 bases lay outside the gene matches. The CDR3 loop is CASSFTGEETQYF. For the CDR3, the DNA is TGTGCCAGCAGTTTCACAGGGGAGGAGACCCAGTACTTC.

J is TRBJ2-1 and V is TRBV11-2; possibly TRBD2 for D (5 bases). This CDR3 has 15 amino acids. V lost 2 bases and J 10 bases, leaving 18 bases between the germline ends. Germline V CDR1 and CDR2: SGHAT, FQNNGV. The DNA of the CDR3 is TGTGCCAGCAGCTTAATGGGAGAGCCTGCGGAGGAGCAGTTCTTC. Its protein product is CASSLMGEPAEEQFF.

The chain recombines TRBV5-1 with TRBJ2-7, with D possibly matching TRBD1 (7 bases). V was cut by 4 bases and J by 5 bases, with 19 bases left in between. CDR1 is SGHRS, CDR2 YFSETQ, per germline. The CDR3 sequence is 15 residues long. CDR3 nucleotide sequence: TGCGCCAGCAGCGGCCTAGACAGGGACTCTCACGAGCAGTACTTC. Protein sequence: CASSGLDRDSHEQYF.

The V gene is TRBV5-1, the J gene TRBJ1-1; no definite D call. V was clipped by 0 bases and J by 1 base, with 10 bases between them. CDR3 length equals 15 residues. Germline values: CDR1 SGHRS, CDR2 YFSETQ. The CDR3 sequence is CASSLDSTGNTEAFF. Here the CDR3 DNA reads TGCGCCAGCAGCTTGGATTCTACGGGGAACACTGAAGCTTTCTTT.

The rearrangement joins TRBV14 to TRBJ1-2; D call uncertain. The V and J ends lost 2 bases and 8 bases respectively, with 18 bases between them. This CDR3 contains 15 residues. Per germline, CDR1 SGHDN and CDR2 FVKESK. The chain's CDR3 is CASSQTTGRALGYTF. CDR3 sequence (DNA): TGTGCCAGCAGCCAAACGACCGGGAGGGCTCTAGGCTACACCTTC.

This chain joins TRBV11-2 and TRBJ2-3; TRBD1 aligns across 9 bases. Trimming at V came to 5 bases and at J to 1 base, leaving 16 bases not matched to a gene. Germline CDR1 is SGHAT and CDR2 is FQNNGV. This CDR3 comprises 19 residues. CDR3 coding DNA: TGTGCCAGCAGCGCCACTCCGGGACAGGGATCTCTCGGCACAGATACGCAGTATTTT. Residues: CASSATPGQGSLGTDTQYF.

The chain has TRBV4-3 and TRBJ1-5, with TRBD1 matching 7 bases. The CDR3 consists of 16 residues. V gave up 0 bases and J gave up 6 bases; unmatched junction bases: 8. Germline V CDR1 and CDR2: LGHNA, YSLEER. CDR3 nucleotide sequence: TGCGCCAGCAGCCAAGATTGGACTCGACAGGGTCAGCCCCAGCATTTT. Encoded protein: CASSQDWTRQGQPQHF.

The chain links TRBV21-1 to TRBJ1-5; TRBD1, as called in the table, went unchecked against the DNA. TRBV21-1 is a recognized pseudogene. This CDR3 region has 14 residues. The CDR3 region is CASSKEGHNQPQHF. The DNA for the CDR3 is TGTGCCAGCAGCAAAGAGGGGCACAATCAGCCCCAGCATTTT.

This clone was seen a single time. V usage is TRBV10-3 and J usage is TRBJ1-3; unclear D gene. CDR1 ENHRY and CDR2 SYGVKD come from the germline V gene. This CDR3 contains 15 residues. V lost 0 bases to trimming and J lost 1 base, with 7 bases between them. The CDR3 DNA is TGTGCCATCAGTGAGTCGGCAGTGTCTGGAAACACCATATATTTT. Its protein product is CAISESAVSGNTIYF.

The J gene is TRBJ1-1, the V gene TRBV2; D call uncertain. Germline CDR1 reads SNHLY; CDR2 reads FYNNEI. V was cut by 9 bases and J by 1 base, with 12 bases left in between. CDR3 size: 13 residues. In DNA form, the CDR3 reads TGTGCCAGTAATGAGTTCTGGAACACTGAAGCTTTCTTT. Its protein is CASNEFWNTEAFF.

The chain joins TRBV19 to TRBJ1-5, with TRBD1 identical over 7 bases. V lost 6 bases, J lost 1 base, and 6 bases stayed unmatched. The CDR3 consists of 15 residues. The germline V gene has CDR1 LNHDA and CDR2 SQIVND (reference sequence). The CDR3 here is CASSTGVRSNQPQHF. The CDR3 bases are TGTGCCAGTAGCACAGGGGTACGGAGCAATCAGCCCCAGCATTTT.

Remarks on this clone: The germline gene is not matched at one end of the junction; a read error may be the cause. The V and J genes are TRBV12-3 or TRBV12-4 and TRBJ1-4; D unresolved. The CDR3 extends over 13 amino acids. The CDR3 here is CASRFPGSEKLFF. The CDR3 bases are TGTGCCAGCCGTTTTCCGGGTAGTGAAAAACTGTTTTTT.

A few counts support this clone. The chain has TRBV29-1 and TRBJ2-3, with TRBD2 identical over 14 bases. The CDR3 covers 18 residues. V lost 4 bases to trimming and J lost 3 bases; unmatched junction nucleotides: 12. Germline V lookup: CDR1 SQVTM, CDR2 ANQGSEA. As DNA, the CDR3 is TGCAGCGTTGGGGGAGGGGGACTAGCGGGAGTGTCAACAGATACGCAGTATTTT. Amino acid sequence: CSVGGGGLAGVSTDTQYF.

This rearrangement joins TRBV7-9 to TRBJ2-5, with D unclear. V was clipped by 4 bases and J by 3 bases, with 21 bases between them. The CDR3 totals 17 residues. Germline V gene data show CDR1 as SEHNR and CDR2 as FQNEAQ (reference sequence). The CDR3 loop is CASSSSLGLWAEETQYF. The CDR3 region has the DNA TGTGCCAGCAGCTCCTCTTTGGGTCTCTGGGCCGAAGAGACCCAGTACTTC.

The genes are TRBV14 and TRBJ1-1, with D unclear. Trimming cost V 4 bases and J 3 bases, with 9 bases left between them. This CDR3 has 13 residues. Germline CDR1 SGHDN, CDR2 FVKESK. CDR3 in amino acids: CASSRFTDTEAFF. The CDR3 coding sequence is TGTGCCAGCAGCCGGTTCACGGACACTGAAGCTTTCTTT.

This chain connects TRBV7-9 to TRBJ1-2; TRBD1 might be the D (6 bases). Trimming removed 6 bases at V and 7 bases at J, with 21 bases between. Germline loops: CDR1 SEHNR, CDR2 FQNEAQ (reference sequence). The CDR3 extends over 15 amino acids. The DNA of the CDR3 is TGTGCCAGCAGACCTGGGGGGGCTACGCCACCTGGCTACACCTTC. As protein: CASRPGGATPPGYTF. The full variable domain, its missing parts supplied by reference TRBV7-9 and TRBJ1-2, is DTGVSQNPRHKITKRGQNVTFRCDPISEHNRLYWYRQTLGQGPEFLTYFQNEAQLEKSRLLSDRFSAERPKGSFSTLEIQRTEQGDSAMYLCASRPGGATPPGYTFGSGTRLTVV.

The V gene is TRBV4-2, the J gene TRBJ2-1, with 10 bases that match TRBD2. Germline V lookup: CDR1 LGHNA, CDR2 YNFKEQ. The J segment lost 2 bases and the V segment lost 3 bases, leaving 7 bases of the junction unmatched. CDR3 length equals 17 residues. The CDR3 spells CASSHNLAGVPYNEQFF. The CDR3, as DNA: TGTGCCAGCAGCCATAACCTAGCGGGGGTTCCCTACAATGAGCAGTTCTTC.

In its sample, this clone was seen a few times. The V and J genes are TRBV2 and TRBJ1-1, with D unresolved. Trimming pared 7 bases from V and 7 bases from J, leaving 13 bases between. The length of the CDR3 is 12 residues. Looked up from germline, CDR1 is SNHLY and CDR2 is FYNNEI. The CDR3 sequence is CASTPGVLEAFF. Written as DNA, the CDR3 is TGTGCCAGCACTCCCGGGGTACTTGAAGCTTTCTTT.

This sequence joins TRBV5-6 and TRBJ2-5; 7 bases align to TRBD1. V shed 5 bases and J 5 bases; nucleotides not matched to a gene: 18. The CDR3 runs to 17 residues. Germline CDR1 SGHDT, CDR2 YYEEEE. The CDR3 here is CASSPTGTEPSRETQYF. The CDR3, as DNA: TGTGCCAGCAGTCCTACCGGGACAGAACCTTCCCGGGAGACCCAGTACTTC.

The CDR3 DNA reads as TGTGCCAGCAGTGAGGGGGAGGCGACCAAAAACATTCAGTACTTC. This gives the protein CASSEGEATKNIQYF. This rearrangement joins TRBV2 to TRBJ2-4; D is perhaps TRBD2 (6 bases). The CDR3 is made up of 15 amino acids. Looked up from germline, CDR1 is SNHLY and CDR2 is FYNNEI. Trimming removed 3 bases at V and 2 bases at J, with 11 bases between.

The chain carries TRBV19 and TRBJ1-5; no clear D gene. The CDR3 spans 17 residues. From germline, CDR1 is LNHDA and CDR2 SQIVND (reference sequence). Trimming cost V 0 bases and J 0 bases, with 12 bases left between them. CDR3 nucleotide sequence: TGTGCCAGTAGTATAGACCCCGGCGGAAGTAGCAATCAGCCCCAGCATTTT. Translation: CASSIDPGGSSNQPQHF.

V gene TRBV3-1 (or the pseudogene TRBV3-2) combines with J gene TRBJ1-2; D gene unclear. V lost 0 bases, J lost 4 bases, and 6 bases lay in between. This CDR3 is 13 amino acids long. The germline V gene has CDR1 LGHDT and CDR2 YNNKEL (reference sequence). Here the CDR3 reads CASSQEISYGYTF. The CDR3, as DNA: TGTGCCAGCAGCCAAGAGATCAGCTATGGCTACACCTTC.